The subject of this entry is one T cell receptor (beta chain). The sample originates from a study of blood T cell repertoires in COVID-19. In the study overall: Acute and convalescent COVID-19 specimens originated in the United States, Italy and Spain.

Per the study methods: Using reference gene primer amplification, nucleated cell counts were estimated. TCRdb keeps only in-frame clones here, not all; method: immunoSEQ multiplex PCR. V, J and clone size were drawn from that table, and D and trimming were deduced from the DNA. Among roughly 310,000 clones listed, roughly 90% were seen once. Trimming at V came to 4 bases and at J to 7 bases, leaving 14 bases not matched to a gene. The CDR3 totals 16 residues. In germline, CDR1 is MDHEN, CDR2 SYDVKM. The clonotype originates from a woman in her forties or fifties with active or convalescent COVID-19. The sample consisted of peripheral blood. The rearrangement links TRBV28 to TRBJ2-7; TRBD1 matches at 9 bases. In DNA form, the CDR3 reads TGTGCCAGCAGTTCAAACAGGGGGCCCCCTCCTTATGAGCAGTACTTC. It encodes CASSSNRGPPPYEQYF.